The clone carrying this TCR beta chain has just one count. The data are from a study of blood T cell repertoires in COVID-19. This CDR3 has 15 residues. V was cut by 3 bases and J by 0 bases, with 12 bases left in between. The assay was immunoSEQ multiplex PCR, and TCRdb's table has in-frame clones only and misses some. The table has under 300,000 clones, around 91% seen once; the top ten hold 2.4%. V gene TRBV23-1 combines with J gene TRBJ2-7, with D possibly TRBD2 on 6 matching bases. TRBV23-1 is classed as an ORF, of uncertain function. Sequencing was done on a sample of PBMCs or T cells enriched from blood (not recorded which). The TCR sequence derives from a woman between 18 and 30 years old who had recovered from COVID-19. In nucleotides, the CDR3 is TGCGCCAGCAGTCATGGGACTCCGAGCTCCTACGAGCAGTACTTC. Protein: CASSHGTPSSYEQYF.